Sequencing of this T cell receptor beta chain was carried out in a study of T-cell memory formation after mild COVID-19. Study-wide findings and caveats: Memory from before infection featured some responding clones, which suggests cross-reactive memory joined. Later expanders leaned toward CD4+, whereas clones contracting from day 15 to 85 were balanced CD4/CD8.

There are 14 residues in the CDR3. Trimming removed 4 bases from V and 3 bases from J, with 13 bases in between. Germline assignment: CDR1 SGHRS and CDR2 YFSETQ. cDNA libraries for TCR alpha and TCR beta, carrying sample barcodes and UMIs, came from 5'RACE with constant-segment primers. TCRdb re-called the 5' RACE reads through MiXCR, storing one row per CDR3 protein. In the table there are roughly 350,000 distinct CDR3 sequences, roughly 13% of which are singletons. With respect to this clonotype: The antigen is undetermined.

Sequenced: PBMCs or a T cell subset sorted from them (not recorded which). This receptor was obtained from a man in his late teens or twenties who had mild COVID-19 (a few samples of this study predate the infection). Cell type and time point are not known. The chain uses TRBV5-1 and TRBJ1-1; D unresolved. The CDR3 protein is CASSVGLRDTEAFF. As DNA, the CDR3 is TGCGCCAGCAGCGTCGGACTCAGAGACACTGAAGCTTTCTTT.